This T cell receptor beta chain is drawn from a study of shared clonotypes between healthy human individuals. The germline CDR1 and CDR2 sequences are SGHTA and FQGNSA. The CDR3 loop spans 15 amino acids. With 7 bases removed from V and 2 bases from J, the gap between germline ends came to 16 bases. Only in-frame clones appear in the TCRdb table, and some are missing; sequencing was by immunoSEQ multiplex PCR. The sample has 1.5 million to 1.9 million clones; under 99% are singletons. The receptor was derived from a man younger than 45 in good health. The sample consisted of naive CD4+ T cells sorted from blood. The subset is: CD45RA+ positively selected. This sequence joins TRBV7-2 and TRBJ2-3; D may be TRBD1 or TRBD2 (6 bases each). The CDR3 nucleotides are TGTGCCAGCACGAAGGAGGGGGGACCCACAGATACGCAGTATTTT. Translated, it gives CASTKEGGPTDTQYF.